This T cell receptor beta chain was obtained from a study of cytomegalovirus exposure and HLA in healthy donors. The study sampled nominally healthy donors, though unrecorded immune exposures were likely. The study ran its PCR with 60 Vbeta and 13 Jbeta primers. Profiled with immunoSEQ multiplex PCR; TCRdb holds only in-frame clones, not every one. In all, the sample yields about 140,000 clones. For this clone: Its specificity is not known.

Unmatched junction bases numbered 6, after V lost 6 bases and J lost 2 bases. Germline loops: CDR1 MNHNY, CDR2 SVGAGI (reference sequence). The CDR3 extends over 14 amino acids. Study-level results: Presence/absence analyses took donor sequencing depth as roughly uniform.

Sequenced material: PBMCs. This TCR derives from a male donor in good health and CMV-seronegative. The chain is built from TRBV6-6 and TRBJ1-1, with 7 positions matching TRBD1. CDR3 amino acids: CASSRRGANTEAFF. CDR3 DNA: TGTGCCAGCAGCCGCAGGGGGGCTAACACTGAAGCTTTCTTT.